This T cell receptor beta chain is drawn from a study of response to subunit inactivated influenza vaccine (dated 2018 in TCRdb). About the full investigation: Deep quantitative profiling of the T cell receptor repertoire was used in the study to follow responses to a trivalent subunit inactivated influenza vaccine. Overall results and qualifications from the work: It was suggested by the authors that each seasonal influenza vaccination may recruit only a limited number of new T cells.

The V end gives up 0 bases and the J end 0 bases, leaving 5 bases in the junction not matched to a gene. The CDR3 goes from the cysteine to the phenylalanine over 18 residues. The entry retains the CDR3 DNA only, 54 bases that are in frame from base 1. Per the germline V gene (reference sequence), LGHDT is the CDR1 and YNNKEL is the CDR2. To note about this clonotype: Its antigen has not been determined. Nothing much larger sits one base from this clone, and base qualities are not available.

The method behind the library was RT-PCR. Sequencing took place on an Illumina HiSeq 2500. The raw public data were reprocessed by TCRdb itself: fastp quality trimming at Q25, MiXCR clonotype calling, in-frame beta chains only. Identical CDR3 proteins give one entry, which carries the most common genes and DNA. This sample comprises 500,000 to 600,000 distinct CDR3 sequences, over 10% of them detected only once. About an eighth of the sample belongs to the ten largest clones. The label giving this sample's time point can be read as: 45 days after influenza vaccine administration. This receptor chain uses TRBV3-1 and TRBJ2-6; TRBD2 fits 7 bases in the junction. The source was PBMCs from blood, collected more than 35 days after vaccination. The origin of this receptor is a man aged 45-60 years who received an inactivated influenza vaccine. Donor details come from another sample of the same person, matched by shared clones. The nucleotides are TGTGCCAGCAGCCAAGATCGGGGAGGGAACTCTGGGGCCAACGTCCTGACTTTC. The resulting protein is CASSQDRGGNSGANVLTF. The reference TRBV3-1 and TRBJ2-6 proteins fill in what lies around the CDR3, so the full variable domain reads DTAVSQTPKYLVTQMGNDKSIKCEQNLGHDTMYWYKQDSKKFLKIMFSYNNKELIINETVPNRFSPKSPDKAHLNLHINSLELGDSAVYFCASSQDRGGNSGANVLTFGAGSRLTVL.